Included here is one T cell receptor beta chain sequence, with context. Its target is unknown. The data were produced by immunoSEQ multiplex PCR, yet TCRdb's version contains in-frame clones alone and is incomplete. The sample consists of around 1 million clones, 70% to 85% of them appearing once. The data derive from a study of shared clonotypes between healthy human individuals. CDR3 length: 16 amino acids. Germline CDR1 and CDR2: SGDLS and YYNGEE. Unmatched junction bases numbered 9, after V lost 4 bases and J lost 4 bases. Study results and limitations: The generation probabilities recorded for non-shared clonotypes fell below those of clonotypes shared by all four donors. Sequencing of the sorted subsets was shown by rarefaction to be incomplete despite large depth.

Input material: memory CD4+ T cells sorted from blood. Sample subset: CD45RA-negative fraction. The TCR sequence derives from a young man in good health. V is TRBV9 and J is TRBJ2-3, with TRBD2 matching over 10 bases. The CDR3 region is CASSLARGTSADTQYF. DNA for the CDR3: TGTGCCAGCAGCCTCGCACGGGGGACTAGCGCAGATACGCAGTATTTT.